This TCR beta chain was identified during a study of shared clonotypes between healthy human individuals. The assay was carried out at the deep level. When replicate PCRs were run on unsorted PBMC, they used about 300 ng DNA, 30,000 to 35,000 T cell genomes. The authors' processing: Quality scores were absent from the junction-only immunoSEQ sequences, so filtering differed. Clones were sequenced by immunoSEQ multiplex PCR, and TCRdb holds only the in-frame ones, with some missing. V and J calls and clone size are as listed in that table; D and trimming were resolved from the DNA. Seen here are some 470,000 clones, 60% to 85% observed once, and the top ten hold approximately 12%. CDR1 is MNHEY, CDR2 SMNVEV, per germline (reference sequence). This CDR3 has 16 amino acids. V dropped 3 bases and J dropped 1 base, with 13 bases sitting between them. As for this clone: The antigen is undetermined.

Study observations and caveats: Depth of sequencing was expected to influence donor clonotype sharing.

V usage is TRBV27 and J usage is TRBJ1-5, with D possibly TRBD1 on 6 matching bases. The sample comprised PBMCs. The clonotype was recovered from a middle-aged woman in good health. Some clones in this sample may be carry-over from other donors' samples. CDR3 protein: CASSFAGARSNQPQHF. The CDR3 nucleotides are TGTGCCAGCAGTTTCGCGGGGGCACGGAGCAATCAGCCCCAGCATTTT.